This is a list of T cell receptor beta chains from one sample in a study of blood T cells in healthy people across ages. TCRdb reprocessed the 5' RACE reads via MiXCR and lists one record per CDR3 protein. The sample shows 650,000 to 800,000 distinct CDR3 sequences, about 51% of them seen only once. The material sequenced was blood. Source of these receptors: an elderly woman in good health. CDR3s include the opening cysteine and the closing phenylalanine or tryptophan. The D gene is left open where the match is weak. The size field is filled for only some rows; it gives once, few, many or a size class.

v_gene: TRBV5-1
abundance: .
d_gene: .
j_gene: TRBJ1-2
CDR3nt: TGCACCAGCAGTATGGACGGAGCTTATGGCTACACCTTC
CDR3aa: CTSSMDGAYGYTF

v_gene: TRBV7-2
abundance: .
d_gene: .
j_gene: TRBJ2-1
CDR3nt: TGTGCCAGCAGCGTAGATGGAGGACCGGGTGAGCAGTTCTTC
CDR3aa: CASSVDGGPGEQFF

v_gene: TRBV7-3
abundance: .
d_gene: TRBD2
j_gene: TRBJ2-7
CDR3nt: TGTGCCAGCAGCCCGGGACTAATTTACAATGAGCAGTACTTC
CDR3aa: CASSPGLIYNEQYF

v_gene: TRBV12-3/TRBV12-4
abundance: .
d_gene: .
j_gene: TRBJ2-3
CDR3nt: TGTGCCAGAAGTTTAACAGCCGGGGTGTATTTT
CDR3aa: CARSLTAGVYF

v_gene: TRBV6-1
abundance: .
d_gene: TRBD2
j_gene: TRBJ2-1
CDR3nt: TGTGCCAGCAGAAGGACTAGCGGTTACAATGAGCAGTTCTTC
CDR3aa: CASRRTSGYNEQFF

v_gene: TRBV20-1
abundance: many
d_gene: .
j_gene: TRBJ2-1
CDR3nt: TGCAGTGCTAGAGATCAGGGGTACTCCTACAATGAGCAGTTCTTC
CDR3aa: CSARDQGYSYNEQFF

v_gene: TRBV10-3
abundance: .
d_gene: .
j_gene: TRBJ2-3
CDR3nt: TGTGCCATCAGGGACAGAGGCGCAGATACGCAGTATTTT
CDR3aa: CAIRDRGADTQYF

v_gene: TRBV11-3
abundance: .
d_gene: .
j_gene: TRBJ2-1
CDR3nt: TGTGCCAGCAGCTTAGACGGGTCCTACAATGAGCAGTTCTTC
CDR3aa: CASSLDGSYNEQFF

v_gene: TRBV6-5
abundance: many
d_gene: TRBD1
j_gene: TRBJ2-7
CDR3nt: TGTGCCAGCAGTTTTTACAGGGGCGAGCAGTACTTC
CDR3aa: CASSFYRGEQYF

v_gene: TRBV28
abundance: .
d_gene: TRBD1
j_gene: TRBJ1-2
CDR3nt: TGTGCCACCGAGGACAGGGGGCATGGCTACACCTTC
CDR3aa: CATEDRGHGYTF

v_gene: TRBV2
abundance: few
d_gene: TRBD2
j_gene: TRBJ2-7
CDR3nt: TGTGCCAGCAGTGAGCGGGCTAGCGGCCCATCCTACGAGCAGTACTTC
CDR3aa: CASSERASGPSYEQYF

v_gene: TRBV11-2
abundance: once
d_gene: TRBD2
j_gene: TRBJ2-1
CDR3nt: TGTGCCAGCAGCACCGGTGGGACTAGCGGAGGGGGTGAGCAGTTCTTC
CDR3aa: CASSTGGTSGGGEQFF

v_gene: TRBV5-1
abundance: .
d_gene: TRBD2
j_gene: TRBJ2-5
CDR3nt: TGCGCCAGCAGCCGGGGGACTAGCGGCTCAGGGACCCAGTACTTC
CDR3aa: CASSRGTSGSGTQYF

v_gene: TRBV7-2
abundance: once
d_gene: .
j_gene: TRBJ1-5
CDR3nt: TGTGCCAGCAGCTTAGTCGAATTCAATCAGCCCCAGCATTTT
CDR3aa: CASSLVEFNQPQHF

v_gene: TRBV12-5
abundance: many
d_gene: .
j_gene: TRBJ1-1
CDR3nt: TGTGCTAGTGCCCAAACGGGGCTGGTCACTGAAGCTTTCTTT
CDR3aa: CASAQTGLVTEAFF

v_gene: TRBV7-2
abundance: .
d_gene: .
j_gene: TRBJ2-7
CDR3nt: TGTGCCAGCAGCTTAGACCTCGAGCAGTACTTC
CDR3aa: CASSLDLEQYF